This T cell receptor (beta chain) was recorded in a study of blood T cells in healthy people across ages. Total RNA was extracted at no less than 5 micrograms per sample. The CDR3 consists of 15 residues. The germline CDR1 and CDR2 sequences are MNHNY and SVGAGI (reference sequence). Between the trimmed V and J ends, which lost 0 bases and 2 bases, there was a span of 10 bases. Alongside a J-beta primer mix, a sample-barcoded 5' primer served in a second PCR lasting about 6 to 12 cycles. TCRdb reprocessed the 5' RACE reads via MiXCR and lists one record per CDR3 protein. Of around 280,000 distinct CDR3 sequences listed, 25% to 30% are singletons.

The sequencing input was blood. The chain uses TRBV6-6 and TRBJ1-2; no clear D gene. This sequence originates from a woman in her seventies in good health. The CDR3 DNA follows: TGTGCCAGCAGTTACTCGGAGGGTGGGAACTATGGCTACACCTTC. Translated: CASSYSEGGNYGYTF.